This T cell receptor beta chain was documented in a study of early T cells in non-severe SARS-CoV-2 infection (dated by TCRdb to the early 2020s). Notes on the research overall: TCR sequencing used bulk RNA from unsorted whole blood, so alpha and beta chains could not be paired. Here is what the overall study found, with its caveats: VDJdb matching was skewed toward anti-spike CD8 responses and likely underestimated virus-specific expansions, missing private and CD4 specificities.

From a lookup of the germline V gene (reference sequence), CDR1 and CDR2 are DFQATT and SNEGSKA. Here V drops 6 bases and J drops 0 bases, and the junction holds 7 bases not matched to any gene. The cysteine opens and the phenylalanine closes a CDR3 of 16 amino acids. The retained sequence is limited to the CDR3, 48 bases, with the frame set at the first base. The protocol used for the library was 5' RACE. The sequencer listed for this sample is NextSeq 500. To correct for sequencing error and PCR bias, the TCR library protocol tagged individual cDNA molecules with unique molecular identifiers. Both TCR alpha and beta chains were sequenced, and tight co-correlation was observed between alpha and beta sequence abundances in each sample. The source study handled its data this way. Decombinator V4 was used to annotate the V gene, J gene and CDR3 of the TCR sequences. TCRs were defined as expanded if a significant change between any two time points was detected under a Poisson model with p below 0.0001. TCR abundances were normalised to the total number of TCRs sequenced in each sample and reported as counts per million. TRAV1-2 paired with TRAJ12, TRAJ20 or TRAJ33 defined MAIT TCRs, while TRAV10 paired with TRAJ18 defined iNKT TCRs. VDJdb, accessed on 1 November 2021, was searched for TCRs annotated for CMV, EBV and SARS-CoV-2, and TCRs annotated for more than one antigen were excluded. TCRdb cleaned the public reads at Q25 with fastp, built clones with MiXCR and kept in-frame beta chains. Under each unique CDR3 protein, matching rows form one entry showing the most common genes and DNA. The V and J calls follow TCRdb's processing rather than the paper's. Recorded for this sample are some 26,000 distinct CDR3 sequences; roughly 4.5% of them occurred a single time. The ten largest clonotypes hold about an eighth of the sample.

To note about this clonotype: Its antigen has not been determined. Base qualities are not provided; no much larger clone lies one nucleotide away.

Set within a cohort of healthcare workers in London, UK, this nested case-control study involved weekly PCR testing of nasopharyngeal swabs along with blood sampling. Healthcare workers were recruited between 23 and 31 March 2020, during the week of the UK lockdown, and were followed weekly for up to roughly 16 weeks. In this chain, TRBV20-1 is recombined with TRBJ1-6; TRBD1 lines up with 8 middle nucleotides. The sample comprised whole blood. This clonotype was sampled from an adult who was a healthcare worker with PCR-confirmed SARS-CoV-2 infection or an uninfected control (not recorded which). The CDR3: CSAQTGTGSYNSPLHF. The sequence in DNA is TGCAGTGCGCAAACCGGGACAGGCTCCTATAATTCACCCCTCCACTTT.